Below are 23 T cell receptor beta chains sequenced from a single sample in a study of control samples from healthy donors and cancer patients. Here immunoSEQ multiplex PCR was the method, and the copy in TCRdb shows in-frame clones only, minus some. The profile shows about 180,000 clones, around nine tenths of them singletons. Sample: blood. The receptors shown here come from a young man in good health.

In its sample, this clone was seen once. The genes are TRBV5-4 and TRBJ2-2; 8 bases are shared with TRBD2. Per the germline V gene, CDR1 is SGHNT and CDR2 is YYREEE (reference sequence). V gave up 4 bases and J gave up 6 bases; unmatched junction bases: 11. CDR3 length: 16 residues. In DNA form, the CDR3 reads TGTGCCAGCAGCCCCCCGGGGGGGACGAGGGCCGGGGAGCTGTTTTTT. This gives the protein CASSPPGGTRAGELFF. The whole variable domain, remainder taken from reference TRBV5-4 and TRBJ2-2, is ETGVTQSPTHLIKTRGQQVTLRCSSQSGHNTVSWYQQALGQGPQFIFQYYREEENGRGNFPPRFSGLQFPNYSSELNVNALELDDSALYLCASSPPGGTRAGELFFGEGSRLTVL.

The CDR3 coding sequence is TGTGCCAGCAGCCTAGGGCCTGGCTACACCTTC. The encoded protein is CASSLGPGYTF. The V and J genes are TRBV11-2 and TRBJ1-2; no firm D call. V lost 5 bases, J lost 7 bases, and 8 bases lay in between. This CDR3 is built from 11 residues. Germline lookup yields CDR1 SGHAT and CDR2 FQNNGV.

This rearrangement joins TRBV5-1 to TRBJ2-1, with TRBD2 identical over 10 bases. This CDR3 spans 15 amino acids. Germline-derived CDR1 and CDR2 are SGHRS and YFSETQ. J was trimmed by 6 bases and V by 0 bases; bases with no gene match: 3. CDR3: CASSLGTSGLNEQFF. The CDR3 coding sequence is TGCGCCAGCAGCTTGGGGACTAGCGGTCTCAATGAGCAGTTCTTC.

The chain has TRBV6-5 and TRBJ2-3, with a weak D call TRBD1 (5 bases). In germline, CDR1 is MNHEY, CDR2 SVGAGI. The CDR3 sequence is 13 residues long. The V end lost 7 bases, the J end lost 4 bases, and 12 bases lay between the germline ends. The CDR3 DNA follows: TGTGCCAGCACTCTGACAGTTTCAGATACGCAGTATTTT. Translated, it gives CASTLTVSDTQYF.

The chain couples TRBV6-6 to TRBJ1-1; D remains ambiguous. From germline, CDR1 is MNHNY and CDR2 SVGAGI (reference sequence). The CDR3 is 11 residues long. V was pared by 7 bases and J by 1 base, with 4 bases between. CDR3 amino acids: CASTQNTEAFF. CDR3 sequence (DNA): TGTGCCAGCACCCAGAACACTGAAGCTTTCTTT.

J is TRBJ1-2 and V is TRBV29-1, with a tentative D call TRBD1 (5 bases). The CDR3 runs to 12 residues. V lost 4 bases to trimming and J lost 2 bases, with 8 bases between them. Germline V gives CDR1 SQVTM, CDR2 ANQGSEA. CDR3 DNA sequence: TGCAGCGTTGCTGGGGGAAACTATGGCTACACCTTC. Translated: CSVAGGNYGYTF.

V usage is TRBV19 and J usage is TRBJ2-2; 10 bases fit TRBD1. This CDR3 spans 17 amino acids. Trimming at V came to 3 bases and at J to 7 bases, leaving 11 bases not matched to a gene. The germline CDR1 and CDR2 sequences are LNHDA and SQIVND (reference sequence). CDR3 DNA: TGTGCCAGTAGTATCGGTCCGGGACAGGGGTACATCGGGGAGCTGTTTTTT. Protein sequence: CASSIGPGQGYIGELFF.

The chain joins TRBV6-2 or TRBV6-3 to TRBJ1-5, with D possibly being TRBD1 (5 bases). CDR3 size: 15 residues. Looked up from germline, CDR1 is MNHEY and CDR2 is SVGEGT. V was pared by 4 bases and J by 6 bases, with 16 bases between. CDR3 DNA: TGTGCCAGCAGTTCCTCGGAGGGGACCAGTCAGCCCCAGCATTTT. It specifies CASSSSEGTSQPQHF.

This clone was recorded only once. The chain uses TRBV4-3 and TRBJ2-5; 7 bases fit TRBD2. The CDR3 length is 15 residues. The V and J ends lost 8 bases and 3 bases, in that order; junction bases with no gene match: 12. The germline V gene encodes CDR1 LGHNA and CDR2 YSLEER. The CDR3 loop reads CASSEGTAGEETQYF. CDR3 sequence (DNA): TGCGCCAGCTCGGAGGGCACGGCGGGGGAAGAGACCCAGTACTTC.

The rearrangement joins TRBV7-2 to TRBJ2-1; 7 bases are shared with TRBD2. Germline CDR1 is SGHTA and CDR2 is FQGNSA. The CDR3 consists of 16 residues. V was clipped by 1 base and J by 3 bases; unmatched bases: 6. CDR3 coding DNA: TGTGCCAGCAGCTTAGAGGGGACTAACCACTACAATGAGCAGTTCTTC. Translating it yields CASSLEGTNHYNEQFF.

This chain links TRBV6-2 or TRBV6-3 with TRBJ2-3, with TRBD1 matching over 7 bases. The V gene's germline CDR1 is MNHEY and CDR2 SVGEGT. V was pared by 5 bases and J by 10 bases, with 6 bases of the junction left unmatched. The CDR3 runs to 12 residues. This chain's CDR3 is CASSRQGGAQYF. For the CDR3, the DNA is TGTGCCAGCAGTCGACAGGGTGGAGCGCAGTATTTT.

The rearrangement links TRBV6-2 or TRBV6-3 to TRBJ2-2; D assignment may be TRBD1 or TRBD2 (5 bases each). V was trimmed by 5 bases and J by 3 bases, leaving 16 bases between them. CDR3 length equals 16 residues. CDR1 and CDR2 (germline): MNHEY, SVGEGT. DNA for the CDR3: TGTGCCAGCAGTACCACCGGGGCTCGTTACACCGGGGAGCTGTTTTTT. Its translation is CASSTTGARYTGELFF.

The chain has TRBV6-5 and TRBJ1-2; 8 positions agree with TRBD1. J was trimmed by 2 bases and V by 6 bases; bases with no gene match: 8. This CDR3 is built from 15 residues. The germline CDR1 and CDR2 sequences are MNHEY and SVGAGI. The CDR3 spells CASSLHRTGNYGYTF. CDR3 DNA sequence: TGTGCCAGCAGCCTACACCGGACAGGGAACTATGGCTACACCTTC.

V usage is TRBV28 and J usage is TRBJ2-7; TRBD2 matches at 7 bases. This CDR3 region has 17 residues. Trimming removed 2 bases from V and 0 bases from J; junction bases left unmatched: 10. Germline V CDR1 and CDR2: MDHEN, SYDVKM. In DNA, the CDR3 is TGTGCCAGCAGTTTAGGGGGTTTCCAGCGGGGCTCCTACGAGCAGTACTTC. Its translation: CASSLGGFQRGSYEQYF. The full variable domain, with the rest looked up from reference TRBV28 and TRBJ2-7, is DVKVTQSSRYLVKRTGEKVFLECVQDMDHENMFWYRQDPGLGLRLIYFSYDVKMKEKGDIPEGYSVSREKKERFSLILESASTNQTSMYLCASSLGGFQRGSYEQYFGPGTRLTVT.

The chain recombines TRBV10-1 with TRBJ2-1; unclear D gene. The V end lost 0 bases, the J end lost 13 bases, and 13 bases lay between the germline ends. The CDR3 has 13 residues. Germline assignment: CDR1 WNHNN and CDR2 SYGVQD (reference sequence). CDR3 nucleotide sequence: TGCGCCAGCAGTGAGTCGACGTTGGGTCCACAGTTCTTC. Amino acid sequence: CASSESTLGPQFF.

This clone was counted once. The CDR3 sequence: CASSWTRFTEAFF. In nucleotides, the CDR3 is TGTGCCAGCAGCTGGACCAGATTCACTGAAGCTTTCTTT. This chain links TRBV11-2 with TRBJ1-1, with unresolved D. CDR1 and CDR2 (germline): SGHAT, FQNNGV. Trimming left V 4 bases short and J 4 bases short, with 10 bases between. CDR3 length: 13 residues.

V and J are TRBV4-1 and TRBJ2-1, with TRBD2 matching 8 bases. Per the germline V gene, CDR1 is MGHRA and CDR2 is YSYEKL. The CDR3 covers 13 residues. Trimming removed 0 bases from V and 15 bases from J; junction bases left unmatched: 7. In nucleotides, the CDR3 is TGCGCCAGCAGCCAAGAAAGCCGGGAGGGCGTGTTCTTC. It specifies CASSQESREGVFF.

The J gene is TRBJ1-1, the V gene TRBV25-1; D is ambiguous. The CDR3 length is 15 residues. V was cut by 1 base and J by 0 bases, with 9 bases left in between. Per germline, CDR1 MGHDK and CDR2 SYGVNS. The CDR3 loop reads CASSESQLMNTEAFF. The DNA for the CDR3 is TGTGCCAGCAGTGAATCCCAGCTGATGAACACTGAAGCTTTCTTT.

This clone was counted a single time. V and J are TRBV5-1 and TRBJ1-6, with D perhaps TRBD1 (6 bases). Trimming left V 5 bases short and J 6 bases short, with 15 bases between. Germline CDR1 and CDR2: SGHRS and YFSETQ. The CDR3 sequence is 15 residues long. The CDR3 DNA is TGCGCCAGCAGGGGCCGGGACACCCGTAATTCACCCCTCCACTTT. Its translation: CASRGRDTRNSPLHF.

This chain connects TRBV5-3 to TRBJ2-1; possible D gene TRBD2, 5 bases. TRBV5-3 is designated an ORF whose function remains uncertain. The CDR3 extends over 16 amino acids. The germline V and J ends were trimmed by 0 bases and 3 bases, with 13 bases remaining between them. CDR3 in amino acids: CARSLVLCGSYNEQFF. CDR3 DNA: TGTGCCAGAAGCTTGGTCTTATGTGGGAGCTACAATGAGCAGTTCTTC.

The rearrangement links TRBV30 to TRBJ2-2, with TRBD2 matching 9 bases. V shed 2 bases, J shed 5 bases, and the junction held 3 bases outside the gene matches. CDR3 size: 14 residues. Per germline, CDR1 GTSNPN and CDR2 SVGIG (reference sequence). The CDR3 spells CAWSLAGPTGELFF. The CDR3 coding sequence is TGTGCCTGGAGTCTAGCGGGACCTACCGGGGAGCTGTTTTTT.

The chain couples TRBV12-3 or TRBV12-4 to TRBJ1-2; no firm D call. This CDR3 contains 13 residues. Trimming took off 9 bases at V and 8 bases at J, with 19 bases between the two ends. This CDR3 is CASTLRVMGGYTF. CDR3 coding DNA: TGTGCCAGTACCCTACGGGTAATGGGGGGCTACACCTTC.

The chain has TRBV6-5 and TRBJ1-5, with no clear D. CDR3 length: 12 amino acids. Germline values: CDR1 MNHEY, CDR2 SVGAGI. Trimming took 6 bases from V and 2 from J, leaving 5 bases between them. The CDR3 region is CASSRGNQPQHF. The CDR3 DNA reads as TGTGCCAGCAGCCGGGGCAATCAGCCCCAGCATTTT.